These 19 T cell receptor beta chains were all obtained from the same sample, sequenced in a study of CD8+ T cells in alopecia areata. The treatment was: oral pan-JAK inhibitor, 5-10 mg twice daily. RNA extraction was followed by reverse transcription into cDNA, which acted as the sequencing template. Method: immunoSEQ multiplex PCR; TCRdb's copy keeps in-frame clones and lacks some. The table lists some 220,000 clones, about 58% of them singletons. Source: CD4+ T cells sorted from blood, taken at week 4, from a patient treated with tofacitinib. These receptors were taken from a human donor with alopecia areata.

This clone was seen ten or more times. The chain combines TRBV7-2 with TRBJ2-1; 10 bases are shared with TRBD1. CDR3 length equals 17 residues. Trimming took 4 bases from V and 8 from J; bases not matched to a gene: 14. Germline V gene lookup returns CDR1 SGHTA and CDR2 FQGNSA. The CDR3 region is CASSSWRDRGQWDEQFF. The CDR3 DNA reads as TGTGCCAGCAGCTCCTGGCGCGACAGGGGGCAATGGGATGAGCAGTTCTTC.

Only a few counts were recorded for this clone. This chain uses TRBV29-1 with TRBJ1-1, with D hard to call. CDR1 is SQVTM, CDR2 ANQGSEA, per germline. The CDR3 spans 14 residues. V was cut by 3 bases and J by 11 bases, with 22 bases left in between. Written as DNA, the CDR3 is TGCAGCGTTGATTGGGGAGGCCTGTTGAGAGTCGCTTTCTTT. It encodes CSVDWGGLLRVAFF.

The J gene is TRBJ2-1, the V gene TRBV10-3, with D uncertain. Trimming cost V 5 bases and J 6 bases, with 8 bases left between them. Germline lookup yields CDR1 ENHRY and CDR2 SYGVKD. The length of the CDR3 is 12 residues. This chain's CDR3 is CAISPDGNEQFF. CDR3 nucleotide sequence: TGTGCCATCAGTCCGGACGGCAATGAGCAGTTCTTC.

This chain connects TRBV7-2 to TRBJ2-5; 8 bases match TRBD1. The junction had 11 bases not matched to a gene; V was cut back by 3 bases and J by 5 bases. CDR1 is SGHTA and CDR2 is FQGNSA in the germline V gene. The CDR3 is made up of 16 amino acids. CDR3 sequence reads: CASSFLGQGGVETQYF. The DNA of the CDR3 is TGTGCCAGCAGCTTTCTCGGACAGGGTGGGGTTGAGACCCAGTACTTC.

Only a few counts were recorded for this clone. The genes are TRBV7-2 and TRBJ2-1; 11 bases fit TRBD1. Trimming cost V 1 base and J 7 bases; bases outside gene matches: 3. In germline, CDR1 is SGHTA, CDR2 FQGNSA. The CDR3 totals 15 residues. The CDR3 protein is CASSLVGTGGNEQFF. In DNA form, the CDR3 reads TGTGCCAGCAGCTTAGTTGGGACAGGGGGAAATGAGCAGTTCTTC.

V usage is TRBV14 and J usage is TRBJ1-2, with D perhaps matching TRBD1 (6 bases). Deletions cut 4 bases from V and 8 bases from J, with 23 bases between. Looked up from germline, CDR1 is SGHDN and CDR2 is FVKESK. This CDR3 is built from 16 residues. Here the CDR3 DNA reads TGTGCCAGCAGCCGAACAAGGGGGACCGGAGAAAACGGCTACACCTTC. Protein sequence: CASSRTRGTGENGYTF.

This chain connects TRBV28 to TRBJ1-2; weak D call: TRBD1 (5 bases). The CDR3 sequence is 14 residues long. V was pared by 3 bases and J by 6 bases, with 14 bases between. The V gene's germline CDR1 is MDHEN and CDR2 SYDVKM. The DNA for the CDR3 is TGTGCCAGCAGTTTTTTTTGGGGGTCGGATGGCTACACCTTC. Protein: CASSFFWGSDGYTF.

The chain has TRBV4-3 and TRBJ2-4; 7 nucleotides match TRBD1. V was clipped by 0 bases and J by 11 bases; unmatched bases: 4. CDR3 length: 13 amino acids. Germline V CDR1 and CDR2: LGHNA, YSLEER. Written as DNA, the CDR3 is TGCGCCAGCAGCCAAGACAGGGGGAGAGTTCAGTACTTC. Protein sequence: CASSQDRGRVQYF.

The V gene is TRBV9, the J gene TRBJ2-3; possibly TRBD1 for D (5 bases). Trimming left V 5 bases short and J 6 bases short, with 22 bases between. Germline-derived CDR1 and CDR2 are SGDLS and YYNGEE. CDR3 length equals 16 residues. The DNA for the CDR3 is TGTGCCAGCAGTGATCCGACAGCCCCGATGCATGATACGCAGTATTTT. This codes for CASSDPTAPMHDTQYF.

This clone appeared a few times. The chain joins TRBV10-3 to TRBJ1-4; D not resolved. The CDR3 is made up of 14 amino acids. V shed 2 bases and J shed 6 bases, with 10 bases lying between them. The germline CDR1 and CDR2 sequences are ENHRY and SYGVKD. The CDR3 loop is CAISEGSMYEKLFF. In nucleotides, the CDR3 is TGTGCCATCAGTGAGGGTTCTATGTATGAAAAACTGTTTTTT.

In this sample, this clone turned up once. The V and J genes are TRBV6-5 and TRBJ1-5; D may be TRBD1 (6 bases). The CDR3 loop spans 14 amino acids. V was trimmed by 6 bases and J by 2 bases, leaving 11 bases between them. CDR1 is MNHEY, CDR2 SVGAGI, per germline. The CDR3 loop reads CASSLDRGNQPQHF. CDR3 DNA: TGTGCCAGCAGCCTGGACAGAGGCAATCAGCCCCAGCATTTT.

The chain joins TRBV29-1 to TRBJ2-1, with D perhaps TRBD1 (7 bases). Germline CDR1 reads SQVTM; CDR2 reads ANQGSEA. Deletions cut 6 bases from V and 13 bases from J, with 22 bases between. This CDR3 contains 13 residues. This chain's CDR3 is CSVAGQLVIGQFF. CDR3 coding DNA: TGCAGCGTCGCGGGACAGTTGGTAATTGGACAGTTCTTC.

CDR3 amino acids: CASSPGDRVNEQYF. In nucleotides, the CDR3 is TGTGCCAGCTCACCTGGGGACAGGGTGAACGAGCAGTACTTC. The V and J genes are TRBV18 and TRBJ2-7, with TRBD1 matching over 9 bases. This CDR3 is 14 amino acids long. Trimming at V came to 3 bases and at J to 5 bases, leaving 5 bases not matched to a gene. Germline V CDR1 and CDR2: KGHSH, LQKENI.

The chain couples TRBV30 to TRBJ1-1; 7 positions agree with TRBD1. Germline trimming cut 4 bases from V and 5 bases from J; bases unmatched to any gene: 10. From germline, CDR1 is GTSNPN and CDR2 SVGIG (reference sequence). The CDR3 extends over 14 amino acids. The CDR3 reads CAWKGGMPGTEAFF. CDR3 bases: TGTGCCTGGAAAGGGGGCATGCCTGGGACTGAAGCTTTCTTT.

The chain has TRBV19 and TRBJ2-7; 9 bases fit TRBD1. V was clipped by 4 bases and J by 7 bases; unmatched bases: 11. In germline, CDR1 is LNHDA, CDR2 SQIVND (reference sequence). The CDR3 is made up of 15 amino acids. The CDR3 DNA reads TGTGCCAGTAGTACTGTGACAGGGGGGATGCGAGAGCAGTACTTC. Residues: CASSTVTGGMREQYF.

The chain links TRBV5-6 to TRBJ1-2, with TRBD1 matching 7 bases. Looked up from germline, CDR1 is SGHDT and CDR2 is YYEEEE. The CDR3 consists of 15 residues. The trim removed 4 bases at V and 1 base at J, leaving 7 bases unmatched. The CDR3 nucleotides are TGTGCCAGCAGCCCGACCGACAGGGTTAACTATGGCTACACCTTC. Translating gives CASSPTDRVNYGYTF.

As concerns this clone: At one boundary the junction diverges from the germline segment, which might be a read error. The genes are TRBV2 and TRBJ2-4, with TRBD1 matching 10 bases. The V gene's germline CDR1 is SNHLY and CDR2 FYNNEI. The CDR3 covers 10 residues. CDR3 amino acids: CASSDGTGVF. CDR3 DNA sequence: TGTGCCAGCAGTGACGGGACAGGGGTCTTC.

This clone was seen a few times. The genes are TRBV14 and TRBJ2-7; 7 nucleotides match TRBD2. CDR3 length equals 13 residues. The junction had 3 bases not matched to a gene; V was cut back by 5 bases and J by 2 bases. CDR1 and CDR2 (germline): SGHDN, FVKESK. The CDR3: CASSKGTTYEQYF. DNA for the CDR3: TGTGCCAGCAGCAAAGGGACTACCTACGAGCAGTACTTC.

J is TRBJ2-3 and V is TRBV2; 13 positions match TRBD2. The CDR3 has 18 amino acids. The germline V gene has CDR1 SNHLY and CDR2 FYNNEI. V was pared by 6 bases and J by 0 bases, with 9 bases of the junction left unmatched. The CDR3 protein is CASRERTSGGPSTDTQYF. DNA of the CDR3: TGTGCCAGCAGGGAAAGGACTAGCGGGGGCCCAAGCACAGATACGCAGTATTTT.